These 5 T cell receptor beta chains were sequenced from one sample in a study of PD-1 blockade in classical Hodgkin lymphoma. Following autologous stem cell transplantation, relapse occurred in every patient, and exposure to brentuximab vedotin varied. TCRdb keeps only in-frame clones here, not all; method: immunoSEQ multiplex PCR. The sample consists of 25,000 or so clones, about 71% of them appearing once. The material was peripheral blood mononuclear cells (PBMCs), obtained at baseline. These receptors were obtained from a human donor with classical Hodgkin lymphoma.

This chain links TRBV19 with TRBJ1-5, with D perhaps matching TRBD1 (5 bases). V lost 11 bases and J 6 bases, leaving 23 bases between the germline ends. The germline V gene has CDR1 LNHDA and CDR2 SQIVND (reference sequence). The CDR3 is 15 amino acids. CDR3 residues: CASSGQGFGTQPQHF. The DNA of the CDR3 is TGTGCCTCTTCCGGGCAGGGATTCGGTACTCAGCCCCAGCATTTT.

The chain employs TRBV7-2 and TRBJ2-3, with D tentatively TRBD2 (6 bases). Germline lookup yields CDR1 SGHTA and CDR2 FQGNSA. CDR3 length equals 14 residues. With 5 bases removed from V and 2 bases from J, the gap between germline ends came to 11 bases. The chain's CDR3 is CASSPGLSTDTQYF. CDR3 coding DNA: TGTGCCAGCAGCCCGGGACTTTCCACAGATACGCAGTATTTT.

The genes are TRBV7-2 and TRBJ2-1; no clear D. This CDR3 region has 12 residues. The V gene lost 4 bases and the J gene lost 7 bases, with 8 bases spanning the gap. Germline V gene sequence: CDR1 SGHTA, CDR2 FQGNSA. CDR3 region: CASSSQRNEQFF. The DNA of the CDR3 is TGTGCCAGCAGCTCACAACGAAATGAGCAGTTCTTC.

With regard to this clone: Germline is not matched at one junction end, which may reflect a read error. The chain has TRBV6-5 and TRBJ2-1; 9 bases are shared with TRBD2. This CDR3 spans 14 amino acids. Germline V gene lookup returns CDR1 MNHEY and CDR2 SVGAGI. Here the CDR3 DNA reads TGTGCCAGCAGCCCCGGGGTAGCGGGAGTGGGGGGACTCTTC. Its translation is CASSPGVAGVGGLF.

The chain links TRBV30 to TRBJ2-5; D possibly uses TRBD1 or TRBD2 (5 bases each). The CDR3 extends over 13 amino acids. V was shortened by 2 bases and J by 2 bases, with 9 bases between the two germline ends. Germline V gene sequence: CDR1 GTSNPN, CDR2 SVGIG (reference sequence). CDR3 protein: CAWSRGVQETQYF. The CDR3 bases are TGTGCCTGGAGTCGAGGGGTACAAGAGACCCAGTACTTC. Using reference TRBV30 and TRBJ2-5 for the parts outside the CDR3, the full variable domain is SQTIHQWPATLVQPVGSPLSLECTVEGTSNPNLYWYRQAAGRGLQLLFYSVGIGQISSEVPQNLSASRPQDRQFILSSKKLLLSDSGFYLCAWSRGVQETQYFGPGTRLLVL.